Sequencing of this TCR beta chain was carried out in a study of OX40 agonist ivuxolimab in advanced cancers. Looking at the study overall: Eligibility rules accepted prior anti-PD-1, anti-PD-L1 or anti-CTLA-4 therapy, and over 35% had some. General study findings and limits: Patients with a partial response at 0.1-3.0 mg/kg had among the lowest clonal expansion. Certain nonresponders likewise exhibited a low normalized T-cell clonal expansion.

The assay was immunoSEQ multiplex PCR, and TCRdb's table has in-frame clones only and misses some. Among 71,000 or so clones, about 86% were seen once, and the ten largest hold roughly 0.99%. With respect to this clone: The antigen is unknown.

Baseline was the first blood sampling point, followed by cycle 4 day 1 and cycle 7 day 1. The CDR3 length is 13 residues. Germline values: CDR1 SGHVS, CDR2 FQNEAQ. V shed 1 base and J shed 4 bases, with 8 bases lying between them. The source is an adult with an advanced solid tumor such as melanoma, head and neck, liver or kidney cancer. Specimen: CD4+ or CD8+ T cells sorted from blood, collected in a trial of the OX40 agonist ivuxolimab. The genes are TRBV7-8 and TRBJ2-7; D not certain. The CDR3 DNA sequence: TGTGCCAGCAGCTTAGGGCCCGTTTACGAGCAGTACTTC. This gives the protein CASSLGPVYEQYF.